Listed below are T cell receptor beta chains from one sample, sequenced in a study of T cell repertoires in cytomegalovirus infection. No antigen has been assigned to these receptors. One entry per CDR3 protein, called by TCRdb with MiXCR from the reads. The table has approximately 910,000 distinct CDR3 sequences, roughly a third seen once; the top ten hold 13%. Sample: cultured CD8+ T cells from PBMCs, taken from culture after CMV antigen stimulation. The receptors shown here come from a human donor in good health (CMV status not recorded). Some clones in this sample may be carry-over from other donors' samples. Both conserved end residues are part of each CDR3. The D gene is left open where the match is weak. Only some rows state a clone size, as once, few, many or a class for expanded clones.

j_gene | len | abundance | d_gene | v_gene | CDR3nt | CDR3aa
TRBJ1-2 | 14 | once | TRBD1 | TRBV7-4 | TGTGCCAGCAGCCGGGGACAGTTAAACTATGGCTACACCTTC | CASSRGQLNYGYTF
TRBJ2-7 | 12 | . | . | TRBV20-1 | TGCAATGCTGGCCCACGTGAGAACGAGCAGTACTTC | CNAGPRENEQYF
TRBJ2-1 | 13 | few | . | TRBV12-3/TRBV12-4 | TGTGCCAGCACCCTAACAGAGTACAATGAGCAGTTCTTC | CASTLTEYNEQFF
TRBJ1-6 | 16 | . | . | TRBV4-3 | TGCGCCAGCAGCCAAGATTGGGCGACGATATTTTCACCCCTCCACTTT | CASSQDWATIFSPLHF
TRBJ2-2 | 14 | few | . | TRBV15 | TGTGCCACCAGCAGAGGATTAGGGCCCGGGGAGCTGTTTTTT | CATSRGLGPGELFF
TRBJ2-3 | 17 | . | . | TRBV7-3 | TGTGCCAGCAGCTTAAGGCAGGGACACCGAAATCCAGATACGCAGTATTTT | CASSLRQGHRNPDTQYF
TRBJ2-5 | 14 | . | . | TRBV27 | TGTGCCAGCAGTAATAGGGGGAGTTTAGAGACCCAGTACTTC | CASSNRGSLETQYF
TRBJ2-2 | 18 | . | TRBD2 | TRBV4-3 | TGCGTCAGCAGCCAAGTGCTCTTTAGCGGGGAGTACACCGGGGAGCTGTTTTTT | CVSSQVLFSGEYTGELFF
TRBJ2-1 | 18 | many | . | TRBV7-3 | TGTGCCAGCAGCTCCAATAAGGACCCCACTGACTCCTACAATGAGCAGTTCTTC | CASSSNKDPTDSYNEQFF
TRBJ1-6 | 15 | . | . | TRBV2 | TGTGCCAGCATTATTATAGGCTCCTATAATTCACCCCTCCACTTT | CASIIIGSYNSPLHF
TRBJ2-1 | 13 | few | TRBD2 | TRBV12-3/TRBV12-4 | TGTGCCAGCAGTACGGGACTAGTCGTTGAGCAGTTCTTC | CASSTGLVVEQFF
TRBJ2-1 | 14 | . | . | TRBV7-3 | TGTGCCAGCAGCTATTCACGGGACGGGGGCGAGCAGTTCTTC | CASSYSRDGGEQFF
TRBJ1-4 | 15 | . | . | TRBV5-5 | TGTGCCAGCAGCTTGCGGGGACACCTTAATGAAAAACTGTTTTTT | CASSLRGHLNEKLFF
TRBJ2-1 | 15 | . | TRBD1 | TRBV19 | TGTGCCAGTACCACGACAGGGGGCCCCTACAATGAGCAGTTCTTC | CASTTTGGPYNEQFF
TRBJ2-7 | 14 | . | . | TRBV5-4 | TGTGCCAGCAGCTTGGATATCGGTTCCTACGAGCAGTACTTC | CASSLDIGSYEQYF
TRBJ1-2 | 16 | . | TRBD1 | TRBV14 | TGTGCCAGCAGCCAAGCAAGACAGGGGTCGAGCTATGGCTACACCTTC | CASSQARQGSSYGYTF
TRBJ1-6 | 13 | many | . | TRBV7-2 | TGTGCCAGCAGCTTAGAGTGGAATTCACCCCTCCACTTT | CASSLEWNSPLHF
TRBJ1-1 | 11 | . | . | TRBV20-1 | TGCAGTGCTAGAGAGGAGACTGAAGCTTTCTTT | CSAREETEAFF
TRBJ2-7 | 15 | many | TRBD2 | TRBV7-9 | TGTGCCAGCAGGGCCCCGACTAGCGCTCCCCACGAGCAGTACTTC | CASRAPTSAPHEQYF
TRBJ1-2 | 14 | . | . | TRBV19 | TGTGCCAGTACTGCGTCGGGGCCACCTTATGGCTACACCTTC | CASTASGPPYGYTF
TRBJ2-1 | 13 | . | . | TRBV5-1 | TGCGCCAGCATACAGGAGGGCTACAATGAGCAGTTCTTC | CASIQEGYNEQFF
TRBJ2-3 | 16 | many | TRBD2 | TRBV7-2 | TGTGCCAGCAGACGGACTAGCGGGGGGGCAACAGATACGCAGTATTTT | CASRRTSGGATDTQYF
TRBJ2-3 | 16 | many | TRBD2 | TRBV7-9 | TGTGCCAGCACCCTCCGGGGTAGCGGGGTCACAGATACGCAGTATTTT | CASTLRGSGVTDTQYF
TRBJ1-1 | 15 | . | . | TRBV6-2/TRBV6-3 | TGTGCCAGCAGTCTCGTTCTAAGGACGAACACTGAAGCTTTCTTT | CASSLVLRTNTEAFF